A single sample gave rise to the 21 T cell receptor beta chains below, sequenced in a study of T cell changes during pregnancy in multiple sclerosis. The data were produced by immunoSEQ multiplex PCR, yet TCRdb's version contains in-frame clones alone and is incomplete. The sample consists of some 50,000 clones, 85% to 90% of them appearing once. This sample comprised peripheral blood, obtained in the first trimester of pregnancy. The receptors stem from a female donor in good health, enrolled as a control in a pregnancy study.

The rearrangement joins TRBV4-3 to TRBJ2-3; no clear D gene. The CDR3 covers 13 residues. Deletions cut 4 bases from V and 0 bases from J, with 5 bases between. CDR1 is LGHNA and CDR2 is YSLEER in the germline V gene. The CDR3 here is CASSRASTDTQYF. CDR3 sequence (DNA): TGCGCCAGCAGCCGGGCTAGCACAGATACGCAGTATTTT.

The rearrangement links TRBV4-2 to TRBJ1-5, with D possibly TRBD1 on 5 matching bases. Trimming stripped 1 base from V and 0 bases from J, with 16 bases between. Looked up from germline, CDR1 is LGHNA and CDR2 is YNFKEQ. The CDR3 contains 18 residues. The DNA for the CDR3 is TGTGCCAGCAGCCAAGGGACTAGGGGTGCAAATAGCAATCAGCCCCAGCATTTT. This translates into CASSQGTRGANSNQPQHF.

This chain uses TRBV7-6 with TRBJ2-3; D is ambiguous. Trimming pared 1 base from V and 4 bases from J, leaving 9 bases between. Germline CDR1 SGHVS, CDR2 FNYEAQ. This CDR3 has 14 residues. The CDR3 nucleotides are TGTGCCAGCAGCTTAGTTGTGTCGGCAGATACGCAGTATTTT. Its protein is CASSLVVSADTQYF.

The J gene is TRBJ1-4, the V gene TRBV18; unclear D gene. The CDR3 has 12 amino acids. Trimming cost V 5 bases and J 11 bases, with 12 bases left between them. Germline V CDR1 and CDR2: KGHSH, LQKENI. The CDR3 loop reads CASSGVGEKLFF. The CDR3 nucleotides read TGTGCCAGCTCAGGGGTTGGGGAGAAACTGTTTTTT.

The rearrangement uses TRBV10-1 and TRBJ1-2, with TRBD1 as a possible D gene (5 bases). With 2 bases removed from V and 5 bases from J, the gap between germline ends came to 12 bases. This CDR3 has 14 residues. From germline, CDR1 is WNHNN and CDR2 SYGVQD (reference sequence). The CDR3 is CASSEAWGPYGYTF. As DNA, the CDR3 is TGCGCCAGCAGTGAGGCATGGGGCCCATATGGCTACACCTTC.

V is TRBV5-1 and J is TRBJ2-2; 7 nucleotides align to TRBD1. J gave up 1 base and V 4 bases, and 4 bases lay outside the gene matches. In germline, CDR1 is SGHRS, CDR2 YFSETQ. This CDR3 comprises 15 residues. The CDR3 nucleotides read TGCGCCAGCAGCCCACGGACAGGGAACACCGGGGAGCTGTTTTTT. This gives the protein CASSPRTGNTGELFF.

The V and J genes are TRBV5-5 and TRBJ1-1; D is uncertain. Trimming took off 0 bases at V and 7 bases at J, with 13 bases between the two ends. The length of the CDR3 is 14 residues. The germline V gene encodes CDR1 SGHKS and CDR2 YYEKEE (reference sequence). CDR3 nucleotides: TGTGCCAGCAGCTTGGCGGGATATGGCGTTGAAGCTTTCTTT. This sequence encodes CASSLAGYGVEAFF.

This chain connects TRBV7-6 to TRBJ2-7; no firm D call. Trimming left V 2 bases short and J 0 bases short, with 11 bases between. The CDR3 is made up of 15 amino acids. Germline CDR1 and CDR2: SGHVS and FNYEAQ. CDR3 sequence reads: CASSLTTASSYEQYF. CDR3 DNA: TGTGCCAGCAGCTTAACTACCGCAAGCTCCTACGAGCAGTACTTC.

The chain carries TRBV15 and TRBJ2-1, with a weak D call TRBD2 (6 bases). From germline, CDR1 is LNHNV and CDR2 YYDKDF (reference sequence). There are 16 residues in the CDR3. V was cut by 1 base and J by 4 bases, with 14 bases left in between. The CDR3 DNA reads TGTGCCACCAGCAGAGGATTCGGCGGGGTGTACAATGAGCAGTTCTTC. Amino acid sequence: CATSRGFGGVYNEQFF. The whole variable domain, filled in from reference TRBV15 and TRBJ2-1, reads DAMVIQNPRYQVTQFGKPVTLSCSQTLNHNVMYWYQQKSSQAPKLLFHYYDKDFNNEADTPDNFQSRRPNTSFCFLDIRSPGLGDTAMYLCATSRGFGGVYNEQFFGPGTRLTVL.

This sequence joins TRBV5-1 and TRBJ2-5, with 8 bases matching TRBD1. The CDR3 consists of 14 residues. Trimming cost V 4 bases and J 4 bases; bases outside gene matches: 6. The germline V gene encodes CDR1 SGHRS and CDR2 YFSETQ. The CDR3 protein is CASSAGQGLETQYF. For the CDR3, the DNA is TGCGCCAGCAGCGCTGGACAGGGTCTAGAGACCCAGTACTTC.

V and J are TRBV28 and TRBJ2-7; 7 bases map to TRBD1. This CDR3 comprises 16 residues. Germline assignment: CDR1 MDHEN and CDR2 SYDVKM. Unmatched junction bases numbered 11, after V lost 3 bases and J lost 3 bases. CDR3 residues: CASSLEQGLVGYEQYF. CDR3 DNA: TGTGCCAGCAGTTTGGAACAGGGGTTGGTGGGCTACGAGCAGTACTTC. Complete variable domain (other parts from reference TRBV28 and TRBJ2-7): DVKVTQSSRYLVKRTGEKVFLECVQDMDHENMFWYRQDPGLGLRLIYFSYDVKMKEKGDIPEGYSVSREKKERFSLILESASTNQTSMYLCASSLEQGLVGYEQYFGPGTRLTVT.

CDR3 residues: CASSGTGGLAGELFF. CDR3 bases: TGTGCCAGCAGTGGCACGGGGGGGCTGGCCGGGGAGCTGTTTTTT. The chain is built from TRBV2 and TRBJ2-2; 8 positions agree with TRBD2. The CDR3 totals 15 residues. Germline values: CDR1 SNHLY, CDR2 FYNNEI. The ends lost 4 bases at V and 6 bases at J; junction bases unmatched: 7. Full variable domain (outside the CDR3, taken from reference TRBV2 and TRBJ2-2): EPEVTQTPSHQVTQMGQEVILRCVPISNHLYFYWYRQILGQKVEFLVSFYNNEISEKSEIFDDQFSVERPDGSNFTLKIRSTKLEDSAMYFCASSGTGGLAGELFFGEGSRLTVL.

The CDR3 sequence is CASSYSGARGYGYTF. In DNA, the CDR3 is TGTGCCAGCAGTTACAGTGGGGCCAGAGGCTATGGCTACACCTTC. The chain uses TRBV6-5 and TRBJ1-2, with a tentative D call TRBD1 (5 bases). The CDR3 totals 15 residues. Germline loops: CDR1 MNHEY, CDR2 SVGAGI. Trimming removed 2 bases at V and 4 bases at J, with 14 bases between.

There are a few counts of this clone. V is TRBV7-6 and J is TRBJ2-5; unclear D gene. The CDR3 covers 12 residues. Trimming took 2 bases from V and 1 from J, leaving 2 bases between them. The V gene's germline CDR1 is SGHVS and CDR2 FNYEAQ. This CDR3 reads CASSLLQETQYF. The DNA for the CDR3 is TGTGCCAGCAGCTTACTCCAAGAGACCCAGTACTTC.

This chain's CDR3 is CASSLIGVAADGYEQYF. CDR3 in DNA: TGCGCCAGCAGCTTGATTGGCGTCGCAGCGGATGGCTACGAGCAGTACTTC. The rearrangement uses TRBV5-1 and TRBJ2-7, with D perhaps matching TRBD2 (5 bases). This CDR3 spans 17 amino acids. Trimming cost V 1 base and J 3 bases, with 20 bases left between them. Looked up from germline, CDR1 is SGHRS and CDR2 is YFSETQ. Combining the CDR3 with reference TRBV5-1 and TRBJ2-7 gives the whole variable domain KAGVTQTPRYLIKTRGQQVTLSCSPISGHRSVSWYQQTPGQGLQFLFEYFSETQRNKGNFPGRFSGRQFSNSRSEMNVSTLELGDSALYLCASSLIGVAADGYEQYFGPGTRLTVT.

This chain connects TRBV25-1 to TRBJ2-2; 9 bases are shared with TRBD1. This CDR3 contains 14 residues. With V trimmed by 6 bases and J by 5 bases, 4 bases remained unmatched. The germline CDR1 and CDR2 sequences are MGHDK and SYGVNS. CDR3 sequence reads: CASSGTGLTGELFF. The CDR3 DNA follows: TGTGCCAGCAGCGGGACAGGGTTAACCGGGGAGCTGTTTTTT.

The chain carries TRBV29-1 and TRBJ1-3; no clear D. Germline-derived CDR1 and CDR2 are SQVTM and ANQGSEA. The germline V and J ends were trimmed by 2 bases and 1 base, with 6 bases remaining between them. This CDR3 has 13 residues. The CDR3 reads CSVELESGNTIYF. The CDR3 region has the DNA TGCAGCGTTGAATTAGAGTCTGGAAACACCATATATTTT. Full variable domain (outside the CDR3, taken from reference TRBV29-1 and TRBJ1-3): SAVISQKPSRDICQRGTSLTIQCQVDSQVTMMFWYRQQPGQSLTLIATANQGSEATYESGFVIDKFPISRPNLTFSTLTVSNMSPEDSSIYLCSVELESGNTIYFGEGSWLTVV.

This clone was observed once. The J gene is TRBJ2-2, the V gene TRBV9; weak D call: TRBD1 (6 bases). Germline CDR1 reads SGDLS; CDR2 reads YYNGEE. V lost 3 bases to trimming and J lost 7 bases, with 10 bases between them. The CDR3 runs to 13 residues. Here the CDR3 reads CASSGQGIGELFF. Here the CDR3 DNA reads TGTGCCAGCAGCGGGCAGGGGATCGGGGAGCTGTTTTTT.

This clone was seen a handful of times. V gene TRBV6-4 combines with J gene TRBJ2-4; TRBD2 is a possible D gene (6 bases). Trimming left V 4 bases short and J 0 bases short, with 10 bases between. CDR3 size: 15 residues. Germline CDR1 is MRHNA and CDR2 is SNTAGT. CDR3 loop: CASSGTTPAKNIQYF. CDR3 bases: TGTGCCAGCAGTGGGACTACCCCAGCCAAAAACATTCAGTACTTC.

The chain carries TRBV7-9 and TRBJ1-1, with TRBD1 as a possible D gene (5 bases). Between the trimmed V and J ends, which lost 1 base and 4 bases, there was a span of 10 bases. There are 14 residues in the CDR3. Per germline, CDR1 SEHNR and CDR2 FQNEAQ (reference sequence). As DNA, the CDR3 is TGTGCCAGCAGCTTAGAAGGGGCGAGCACTGAAGCTTTCTTT. Translated: CASSLEGASTEAFF.

The CDR3 nucleotides read TGTGCCAGCAGTGGGGACAGGTACACCGGGGAGCTGTTTTTT. Amino acids: CASSGDRYTGELFF. The chain has TRBV2 and TRBJ2-2; 8 bases are a match to TRBD1. V gave up 4 bases and J gave up 3 bases; unmatched junction bases: 1. The CDR3 is made up of 14 amino acids. Germline loops: CDR1 SNHLY, CDR2 FYNNEI.